The 12 T cell receptor beta chains in this list originate from one sample, sequenced in a study of vaccination and CD4 T cells after COVID-19 (dated by TCRdb to 2021 to 2024). The treatment or condition label corresponds to: approximately nine-day PBMC culture with coronavirus spike peptide pools or control peptides (ViraFEST assay). Receptor amplification or capture employed PCR. Sequenced on an Illumina iSeq 100. TCR sequencing of DNA from cultured CD4+ T cells used the Oncomine TCR Beta short-read assay at the Johns Hopkins FTIC core. Using fastp trimming at Q25 and MiXCR clonotype assembly, TCRdb reanalyzed the public sequencing data and kept in-frame beta chains. Identical CDR3 protein sequences are pooled into one entry, listed with their most common genes and DNA. Across this sample there are 10,000 to 15,000 distinct CDR3 sequences, with about 50% seen only once. The ten biggest clones cover roughly 13% of the sample.

These receptors lack a known antigen. The sequenced sample was CD4+ T cells from blood, cultured in vitro. The receptors were sampled from a human donor who had recovered from COVID-19.

This chain joins TRBV11-2 and TRBJ1-2; 9 positions agree with TRBD1. The germline V gene encodes CDR1 SGHAT and CDR2 FQNNGV. With V trimmed by 5 bases and J by 1 base, 11 bases remained unmatched. This CDR3 is 17 amino acids long. The CDR3 loop is CASSAPGQGKLNYGYTF. The CDR3 nucleotides read TGTGCCAGCAGCGCACCGGGACAGGGAAAACTTAACTATGGCTACACCTTC.

The V gene is TRBV12-3 or TRBV12-4, the J gene TRBJ1-4, with a weak D call TRBD1 (6 bases). This CDR3 is built from 14 residues. V lost 5 bases to trimming and J lost 8 bases, with 15 bases between them. The CDR3 loop is CASSGSGGREKLFF. The CDR3 DNA is TGTGCCAGCAGTGGCTCGGGGGGCCGGGAAAAACTGTTTTTT.

The rearrangement links TRBV10-2 to TRBJ1-1; D is perhaps TRBD1 (6 bases). CDR1 and CDR2 from the germline V gene are WSHSY and SAAADI. Trimming took off 5 bases at V and 3 bases at J, with 31 bases between the two ends. CDR3 length: 20 residues. CDR3 in amino acids: CASSNGLGKQGPWEDTEAFF. The DNA for the CDR3 is TGCGCCAGCAGTAACGGTCTGGGGAAACAGGGCCCCTGGGAGGACACTGAAGCTTTCTTT.

The genes are TRBV30 and TRBJ1-1; D remains unclear. V lost 0 bases and J lost 6, with 11 bases in between. The CDR3 totals 13 residues. CDR1 GTSNPN and CDR2 SVGIG come from the germline V gene (reference sequence). The CDR3 DNA is TGTGCCTGGAGTGTCGGTCAGAAGGCTGAAGCTTTCTTT. Translated: CAWSVGQKAEAFF.

The rearrangement links TRBV6-5 to TRBJ2-2, with 12 positions matching TRBD1. This CDR3 region has 18 residues. CDR1 and CDR2 from the germline V gene are MNHEY and SVGAGI. V was pared by 3 bases and J by 7 bases, with 12 bases of the junction left unmatched. CDR3 protein: CASSYAGTGGFRVGELFF. The CDR3 DNA reads TGTGCCAGCAGTTATGCGGGGACAGGGGGCTTCCGGGTCGGGGAGCTGTTTTTT.

This clonotype was counted only a few times. J is TRBJ1-1 and V is TRBV19; D is perhaps TRBD1 (5 bases). Germline V gene sequence: CDR1 LNHDA, CDR2 SQIVND (reference sequence). Between the trimmed V and J ends, which lost 1 base and 7 bases, there was a span of 13 bases. This CDR3 region has 14 residues. Here the CDR3 reads CASSIGPGMGEAFF. The CDR3 DNA reads TGTGCCAGTAGTATAGGTCCAGGGATGGGTGAAGCTTTCTTT.

In nucleotides, the CDR3 is TGCGCCAGCAGCGTTAGCGGGGGGTCGGACATTCAGTACTTC. Translated, it gives CASSVSGGSDIQYF. The V call is TRBV5-1, the J call TRBJ2-4; 10 nucleotides match TRBD2. The V gene end was trimmed by 4 bases and the J gene end by 8 bases; junction bases not matched to a gene: 6. Germline CDR1 and CDR2: SGHRS and YFSETQ. The CDR3 runs 14 residues.

The chain links TRBV20-1 to TRBJ2-1; the match to TRBD1 covers 7 bases. Germline loops: CDR1 DFQATT, CDR2 SNEGSKA (reference sequence). The J segment lost 3 bases and the V segment lost 0 bases, leaving 5 bases of the junction unmatched. CDR3 length equals 15 residues. DNA for the CDR3: TGCAGTGCTAGAGAACAGGGGTGTGGCTACAATGAGCAGTTCTTC. This codes for CSAREQGCGYNEQFF.

This chain links TRBV27 with TRBJ2-2, with 9 bases matching TRBD1. The CDR3 contains 17 residues. From germline, CDR1 is MNHEY and CDR2 SMNVEV (reference sequence). The trim removed 5 bases at V and 5 bases at J, leaving 12 bases unmatched. This chain's CDR3 is CASSRGGTGGRTGELFF. CDR3 coding DNA: TGTGCCAGCAGTAGAGGGGGCACAGGGGGCCGTACCGGGGAGCTGTTTTTT.

The J gene is TRBJ2-3, the V gene TRBV10-3; no reliable D call. The V gene's germline CDR1 is ENHRY and CDR2 SYGVKD. This CDR3 spans 13 amino acids. Trimming shortened V by 6 bases and J by 2 bases, and 9 bases separated the two germline ends. CDR3 bases: TGTGCCATCAGCTCGGGCTTCACAGATACGCAGTATTTT. Amino acids: CAISSGFTDTQYF.

This clonotype came up a few times. The chain couples TRBV6-1 to TRBJ1-6, with TRBD1 matching over 10 bases. The V and J ends lost 6 bases and 1 base, in that order; junction bases with no gene match: 6. Germline V gives CDR1 MNHNS, CDR2 SASEGT. The CDR3 is made up of 17 amino acids. The CDR3 region has the DNA TGTGCCAGCAGAGTACTGGGACAGGGGTCCTATAATTCACCCCTCCACTTT. It translates to CASRVLGQGSYNSPLHF.

The chain is built from TRBV6-2 or TRBV6-3 and TRBJ2-1, with a weak D call TRBD2 (5 bases). CDR1 MNHEY and CDR2 SVGEGT come from the germline V gene. The CDR3 has 11 amino acids. Trimming removed 6 bases at V and 12 bases at J, with 12 bases between. CDR3 nucleotides: TGTGCCAGCAGGGAGGCCCGGGCGCAGTTCTTC. It yields the protein CASREARAQFF.